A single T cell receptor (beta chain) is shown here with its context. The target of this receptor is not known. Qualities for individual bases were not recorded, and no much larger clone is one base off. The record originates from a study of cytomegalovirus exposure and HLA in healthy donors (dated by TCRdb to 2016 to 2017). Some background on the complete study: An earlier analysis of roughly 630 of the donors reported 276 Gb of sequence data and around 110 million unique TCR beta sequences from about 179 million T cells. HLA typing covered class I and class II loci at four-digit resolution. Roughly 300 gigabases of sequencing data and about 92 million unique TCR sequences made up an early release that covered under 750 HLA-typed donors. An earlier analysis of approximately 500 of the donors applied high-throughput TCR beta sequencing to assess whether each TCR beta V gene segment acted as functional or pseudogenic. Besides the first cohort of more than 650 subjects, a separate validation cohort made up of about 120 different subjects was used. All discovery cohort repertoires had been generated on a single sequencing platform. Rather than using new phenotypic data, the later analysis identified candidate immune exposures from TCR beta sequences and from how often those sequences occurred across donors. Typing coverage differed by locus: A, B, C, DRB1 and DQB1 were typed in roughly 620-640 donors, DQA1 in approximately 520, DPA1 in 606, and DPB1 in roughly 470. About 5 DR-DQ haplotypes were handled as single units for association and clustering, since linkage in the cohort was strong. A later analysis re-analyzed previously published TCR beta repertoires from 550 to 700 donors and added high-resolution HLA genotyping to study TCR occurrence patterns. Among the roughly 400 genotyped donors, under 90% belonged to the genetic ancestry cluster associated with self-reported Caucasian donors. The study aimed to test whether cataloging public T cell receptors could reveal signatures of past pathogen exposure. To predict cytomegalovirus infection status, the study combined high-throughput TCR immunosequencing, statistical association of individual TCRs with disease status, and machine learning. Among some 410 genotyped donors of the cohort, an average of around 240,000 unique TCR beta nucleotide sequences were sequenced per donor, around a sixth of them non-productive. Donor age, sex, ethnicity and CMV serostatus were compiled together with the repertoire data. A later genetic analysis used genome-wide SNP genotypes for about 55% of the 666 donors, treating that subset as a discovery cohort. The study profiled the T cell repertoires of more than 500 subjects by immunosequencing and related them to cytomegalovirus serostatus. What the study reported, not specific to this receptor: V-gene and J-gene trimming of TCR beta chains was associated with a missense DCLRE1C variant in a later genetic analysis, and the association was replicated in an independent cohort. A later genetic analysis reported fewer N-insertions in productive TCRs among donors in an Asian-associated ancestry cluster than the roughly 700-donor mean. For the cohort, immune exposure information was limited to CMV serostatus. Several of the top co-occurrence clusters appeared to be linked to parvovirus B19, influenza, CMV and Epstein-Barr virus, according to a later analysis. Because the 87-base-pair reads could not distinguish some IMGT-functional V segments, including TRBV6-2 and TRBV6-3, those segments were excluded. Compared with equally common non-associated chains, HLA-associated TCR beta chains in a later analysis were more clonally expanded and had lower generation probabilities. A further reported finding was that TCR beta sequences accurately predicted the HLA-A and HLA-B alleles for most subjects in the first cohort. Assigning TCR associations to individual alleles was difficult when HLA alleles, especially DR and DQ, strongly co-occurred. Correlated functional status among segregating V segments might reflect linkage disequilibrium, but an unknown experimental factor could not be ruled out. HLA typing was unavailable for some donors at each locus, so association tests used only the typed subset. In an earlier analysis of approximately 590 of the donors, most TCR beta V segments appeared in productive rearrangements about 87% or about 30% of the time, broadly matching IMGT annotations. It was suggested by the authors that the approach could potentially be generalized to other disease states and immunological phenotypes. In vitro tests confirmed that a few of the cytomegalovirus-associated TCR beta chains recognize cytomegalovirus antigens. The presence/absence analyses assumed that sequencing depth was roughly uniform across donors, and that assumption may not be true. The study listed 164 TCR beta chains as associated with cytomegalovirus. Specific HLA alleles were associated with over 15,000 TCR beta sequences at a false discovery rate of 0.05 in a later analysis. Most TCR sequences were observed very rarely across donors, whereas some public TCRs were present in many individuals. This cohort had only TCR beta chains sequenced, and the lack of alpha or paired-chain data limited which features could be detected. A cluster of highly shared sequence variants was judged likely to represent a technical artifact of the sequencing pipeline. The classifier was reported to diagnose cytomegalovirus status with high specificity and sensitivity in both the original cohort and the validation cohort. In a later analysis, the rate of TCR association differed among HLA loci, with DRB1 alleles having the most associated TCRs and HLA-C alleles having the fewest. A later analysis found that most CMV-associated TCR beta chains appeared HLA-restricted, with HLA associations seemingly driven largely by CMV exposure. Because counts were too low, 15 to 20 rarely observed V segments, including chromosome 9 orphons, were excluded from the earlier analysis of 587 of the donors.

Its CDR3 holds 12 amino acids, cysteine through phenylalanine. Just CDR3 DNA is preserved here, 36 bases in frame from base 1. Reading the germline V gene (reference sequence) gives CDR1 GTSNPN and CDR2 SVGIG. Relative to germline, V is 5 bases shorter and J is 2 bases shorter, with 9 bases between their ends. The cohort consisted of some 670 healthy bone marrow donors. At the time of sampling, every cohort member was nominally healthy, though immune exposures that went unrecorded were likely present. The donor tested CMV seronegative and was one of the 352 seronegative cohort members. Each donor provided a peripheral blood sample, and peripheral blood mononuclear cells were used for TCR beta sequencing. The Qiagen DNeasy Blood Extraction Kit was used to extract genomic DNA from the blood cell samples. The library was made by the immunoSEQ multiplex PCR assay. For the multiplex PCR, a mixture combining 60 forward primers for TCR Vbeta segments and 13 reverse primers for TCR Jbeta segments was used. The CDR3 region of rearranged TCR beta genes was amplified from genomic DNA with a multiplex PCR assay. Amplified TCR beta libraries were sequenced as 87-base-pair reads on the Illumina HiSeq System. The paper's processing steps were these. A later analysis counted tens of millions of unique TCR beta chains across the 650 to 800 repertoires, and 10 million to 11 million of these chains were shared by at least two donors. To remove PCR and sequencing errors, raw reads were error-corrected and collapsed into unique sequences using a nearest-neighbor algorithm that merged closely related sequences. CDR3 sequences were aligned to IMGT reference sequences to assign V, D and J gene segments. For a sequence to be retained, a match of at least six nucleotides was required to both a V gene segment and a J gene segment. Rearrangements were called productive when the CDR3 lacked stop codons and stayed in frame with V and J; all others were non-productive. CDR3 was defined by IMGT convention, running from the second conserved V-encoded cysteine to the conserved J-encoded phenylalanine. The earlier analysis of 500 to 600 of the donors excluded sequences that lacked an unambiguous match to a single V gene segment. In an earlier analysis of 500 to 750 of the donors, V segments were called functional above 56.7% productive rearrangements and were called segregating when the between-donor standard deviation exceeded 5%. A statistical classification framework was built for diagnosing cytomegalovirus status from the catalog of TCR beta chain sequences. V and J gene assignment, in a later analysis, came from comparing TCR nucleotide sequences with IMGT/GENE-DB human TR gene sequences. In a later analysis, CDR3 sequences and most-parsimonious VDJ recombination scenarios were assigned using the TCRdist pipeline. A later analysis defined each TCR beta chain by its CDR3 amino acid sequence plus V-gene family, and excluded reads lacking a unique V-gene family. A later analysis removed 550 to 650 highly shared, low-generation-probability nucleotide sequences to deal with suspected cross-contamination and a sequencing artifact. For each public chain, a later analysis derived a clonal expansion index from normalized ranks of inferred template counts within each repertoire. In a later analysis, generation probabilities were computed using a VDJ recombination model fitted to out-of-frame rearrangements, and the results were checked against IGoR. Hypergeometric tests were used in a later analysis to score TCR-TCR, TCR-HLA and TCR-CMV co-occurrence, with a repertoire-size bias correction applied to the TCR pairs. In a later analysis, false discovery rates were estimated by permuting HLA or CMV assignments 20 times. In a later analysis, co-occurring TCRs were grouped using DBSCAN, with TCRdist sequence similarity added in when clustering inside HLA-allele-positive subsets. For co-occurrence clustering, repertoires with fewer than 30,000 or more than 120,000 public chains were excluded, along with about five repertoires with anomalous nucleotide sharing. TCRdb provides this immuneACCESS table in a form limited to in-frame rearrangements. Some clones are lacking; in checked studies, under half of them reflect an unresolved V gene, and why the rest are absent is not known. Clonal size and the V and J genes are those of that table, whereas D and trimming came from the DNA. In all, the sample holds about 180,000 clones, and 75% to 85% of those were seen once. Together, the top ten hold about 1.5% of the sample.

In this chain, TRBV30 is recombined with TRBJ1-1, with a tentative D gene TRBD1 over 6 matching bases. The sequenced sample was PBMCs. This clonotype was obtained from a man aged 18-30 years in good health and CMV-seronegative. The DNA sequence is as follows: TGTGCCTGGGACAGGATCAACACTGAAGCTTTCTTT. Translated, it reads CAWDRINTEAFF.